The rows below give T cell receptor beta chains drawn from one sample of a study of CD8 T cells in ankylosing spondylitis. TCRdb re-called the 5' RACE reads through MiXCR, storing one row per CDR3 protein. The data show 220,000 or so distinct CDR3 sequences, approximately 16% seen once. Sequencing was performed on blood, either unsorted or a sorted T cell fraction (not recorded which). These receptors all stem from a male donor with ankylosing spondylitis. Each CDR3 is given with its conserved first and last residue. D genes are given only for firm matches. The size of a clone is reported for some rows only, either as once, few or many, or as a class for expanded clones.

>TRBD1|.|TRBV7-9|TRBJ2-2
TGTGCCAGCAGGCCCTCATACAGGGGAACCACCGGGGAGCTGTTTTTT
CASRPSYRGTTGELFF
>.|.|TRBV10-3|TRBJ1-1
TGTGCCATCAGTGAAGGGTGGGGAAATGAAGCTTTCTTT
CAISEGWGNEAFF
>.|.|TRBV6-5|TRBJ1-5
TGTGCCAGCAGTTACTCGGGAAATGAGCCCCAGCATTTT
CASSYSGNEPQHF
>.|.|TRBV21-1|TRBJ2-5
TGTGCCAGCAGCAAAGAGGGGATTCGAAGCGGGGGTTCGGAGACCCAGTACTTC
CASSKEGIRSGGSETQYF
>.|.|TRBV5-6|TRBJ1-1
TGTGCCAGCAGCCCCTTCCTTTGGGACCCCCGAACGAACACTGAAGCTTTCTTT
CASSPFLWDPRTNTEAFF
>TRBD1|few|TRBV20-1|TRBJ2-7
TGCAGTGCTAGCCCCGGACAGGAAGCTTCCGAGCAGTACTTC
CSASPGQEASEQYF
>.|.|TRBV7-9|TRBJ2-1
TGTGCCAGCAGCCCCGGGATTACTGAGCAGTTCTTC
CASSPGITEQFF
>TRBD2|.|TRBV9|TRBJ2-3
TGTGCCAGCAGCTCAAGCGGGAGCGCCGCAGATACGCAGTATTTT
CASSSSGSAADTQYF
>.|many|TRBV4-2|TRBJ1-3
TGTGCCAGCAGCCAAGGCCAGGAGGGAAACACCATATATTTT
CASSQGQEGNTIYF
>.|once|TRBV2|TRBJ2-7
TGTGCCAGTGAGCTGAGCTCCTACGAGCAGTACTTC
CASELSSYEQYF
>.|.|TRBV21-1|TRBJ1-1
TGTGCCAGCAGCAAGGGGGAGACTGAAGCTTTCTTT
CASSKGETEAFF
>.|.|TRBV9|TRBJ2-3
TGTGCCAGCAGCGTAGCGGAGGGGCCTAAGGATACGCAGTATTTT
CASSVAEGPKDTQYF
>.|.|TRBV20-1|TRBJ1-2
TGCAGTGCTAGACACTACGAACAGGGTGAGGAAGGAGGCTACACCTTC
CSARHYEQGEEGGYTF
>.|.|TRBV29-1|TRBJ2-5
TGCAGCGTTGAGTGGAAGCTCCCGCCTGAAGAGACCCAGTACTTC
CSVEWKLPPEETQYF
>.|few|TRBV20-1|TRBJ2-7
TGCAGTGCTTGCCAGGGGGGCCTTACCTACGAGCAGTACTTC
CSACQGGLTYEQYF
>.|.|TRBV7-7|TRBJ2-2
TGTGCTAGCAGCTTAAACCCTAGCTTTGATATCGGGGAGCTGTTTTTT
CASSLNPSFDIGELFF
>TRBD2|few|TRBV20-1|TRBJ2-1
TGCAGTAAGGCCGGGACTACAGTAAATGAGCAGTTCTTC
CSKAGTTVNEQFF
>.|.|TRBV5-4|TRBJ2-1
TGTGCCAGCAGCTTGGAGGAGGGGGGGGGACAAAACAATGAGCAGTTCTTC
CASSLEEGGGQNNEQFF
>TRBD2|.|TRBV11-2|TRBJ2-1
TGTGCCAGCAGCTCCTCTAGCGGGGAATCCTACAATGAGCAGTTCTTC
CASSSSSGESYNEQFF
>TRBD1|.|TRBV27|TRBJ2-2
TGTGCCAGCAGTTCCCCTGGGACAGGGCTGGGCACCGGGGAGCTGTTTTTT
CASSSPGTGLGTGELFF
>.|.|TRBV20-1|TRBJ2-1
TGCAGTGCTAGGACCCTAGGGGGATCCTACAATGAGCAGTTCTTC
CSARTLGGSYNEQFF
>.|few|TRBV7-9|TRBJ2-7
TGTGCCAGCAGCTCAATAGTGGAATTCGAGTACGAGCAGTACTTC
CASSSIVEFEYEQYF
>.|few|TRBV28|TRBJ2-7
TGTGCCAGCAGTCTTTGGACAGAAACCTACGAGCAGTACTTC
CASSLWTETYEQYF
>.|.|TRBV21-1|TRBJ2-5
TGTGCCAGCAGCAAAGAGGGCCGGACGGGAGAACTAGAGACCCAGTACTTC
CASSKEGRTGELETQYF
>.|few|TRBV4-1|TRBJ2-1
TGCGCCAGCAGCCTGTATCCAGGCAACTATGAGCAGTTCTTC
CASSLYPGNYEQFF
>.|.|TRBV7-9|TRBJ2-6
TGTGCCAGCAGCTCCCCTGGGGCCAACGTCCTGACTTTC
CASSSPGANVLTF
>TRBD1|.|TRBV5-5|TRBJ2-5
TGTGCCAGCAGCTTGGGGGACAGGGATAAAGAGACCCAGTACTTC
CASSLGDRDKETQYF
>.|few|TRBV12-3/TRBV12-4|TRBJ1-2
TGTGCCAGCAGACCCGACAGCTTCTATGGCTACACCTTC
CASRPDSFYGYTF
>TRBD2|few|TRBV6-2/TRBV6-3|TRBJ2-5
TGTGCCAGCAGTTACTCGCTAGCGGGAGGCTCCCAAGAGACCCAGTACTTC
CASSYSLAGGSQETQYF
>.|few|TRBV6-5|TRBJ2-1
TGTGCCAGCAGTTACTCTGGGGACCAGCAGAATGAGCAGTTCTTC
CASSYSGDQQNEQFF
>.|few|TRBV11-2|TRBJ2-7
TGTGCCAGCACCGATTTGGGCGGAATACTTTACGAGCAGTACTTC
CASTDLGGILYEQYF
>TRBD1|.|TRBV27|TRBJ2-7
TGTGCCAGCAGTCCCAGGACAGGAACCCACGAGCAGTACTTC
CASSPRTGTHEQYF
>.|few|TRBV29-1|TRBJ2-3
TGCAGCGTGGGGGGGGCCACAGATACGCAGTATTTT
CSVGGATDTQYF
>.|many|TRBV9|TRBJ2-2
TGTGCCAGCAGCGTAGGGACAGATAACACCGGGGAGCTGTTTTTT
CASSVGTDNTGELFF
>.|few|TRBV14|TRBJ1-1
TGTGCCAGCAGCCCAGGGGTTCGCACTGAAGCTTTCTTT
CASSPGVRTEAFF
>TRBD2|.|TRBV7-7|TRBJ2-1
TGTGCTAGCAGCTCATCCACGGGACTAGCGGCCTACAATGAGCAGTTCTTC
CASSSSTGLAAYNEQFF
>TRBD2|.|TRBV4-2|TRBJ2-1
TGTGCCAGCAGCCAAGCGAGAGTAGCGGGCCCTCCGAGCTCCTACAATGAGCAGTTCTTC
CASSQARVAGPPSSYNEQFF
>TRBD2|.|TRBV4-3|TRBJ2-1
TGCGCCAGCAGCCACCTGACTAGCGGGAGTCAAGGGTGGGGCAATGAGCAGTTCTTC
CASSHLTSGSQGWGNEQFF
>.|many|TRBV19|TRBJ1-4
TGTGCCAGTAGTATGCGCCCAGGGCGACTCAGTGAAAAACTGTTTTTT
CASSMRPGRLSEKLFF
>.|.|TRBV9|TRBJ2-7
TGTGCCAGCAGCGTCGGGGTTGGTTCCGCCTACGAGCAGTACTTC
CASSVGVGSAYEQYF
>TRBD1|.|TRBV15|TRBJ1-5
TGTGCCACCAGCAGAGGACAGGGTGCGGGTCAGCCCCAGCATTTT
CATSRGQGAGQPQHF
>.|.|TRBV12-5|TRBJ2-2
TGTGCTAGTGGTTTGAACGCGGGTTTGAACACCGGGGAGCTGTTTTTT
CASGLNAGLNTGELFF
>.|.|TRBV24-1|TRBJ1-4
TGTGCCACCTCGAGGGGTATGGGGGAAAAACTGTTTTTT
CATSRGMGEKLFF
>TRBD2|.|TRBV12-3/TRBV12-4|TRBJ2-7
TGTGCCAGCAGACAGCGGGAGCTCTACGAGCAGTACTTC
CASRQRELYEQYF
>.|.|TRBV9|TRBJ2-3
TGTGCCAGCAGCGGGGGCGTTTCCACCCATACGCAGTATTTT
CASSGGVSTHTQYF
>.|.|TRBV6-1|TRBJ1-5
TGTGCCAGCCTTCACGACGGTCGGGGGTACCACTATAGCAATCAGCCCCAGCATTTT
CASLHDGRGYHYSNQPQHF
>.|few|TRBV27|TRBJ2-2
TGTGCCAGCAGTTTAGCGGGGGCCCGGGGGCCCGGTATCGGAGGGGAGCTGTTTTTT
CASSLAGARGPGIGGELFF
>.|.|TRBV10-3|TRBJ2-5
TGTGCCATCGCGGACCCTGGGCAGGGGACCCAGTACTTC
CAIADPGQGTQYF
>.|few|TRBV11-2|TRBJ2-7
TGTGCCAGCAGCTTAGAATCCGCGTGGGAGCAGTACTTC
CASSLESAWEQYF
>.|few|TRBV6-2/TRBV6-3|TRBJ2-1
TGTGCCAGCAGTTACTCGGCATGGGGCGATGAGCAGTTCTTC
CASSYSAWGDEQFF
>TRBD1|few|TRBV4-1|TRBJ1-1
TGCGCCAGCAGCCAAGACTCGACAGGGATGAGCACTGAAGCTTTCTTT
CASSQDSTGMSTEAFF
>TRBD1|.|TRBV9|TRBJ1-1
TGTGCCAGCAGCCCCCCGGGACAGGCGAACACTGAAGCTTTCTTT
CASSPPGQANTEAFF
>TRBD2|.|TRBV4-1|TRBJ2-1
TGCGCCAGCAGCCCACCGACTAGCGGGAGTCGTAATGAGCAGTTCTTC
CASSPPTSGSRNEQFF
>TRBD1|many|TRBV28|TRBJ2-7
TGTGCCAGTCAAGGAGACAGGGTGACCGGGGAACCCTACGAGCAGTACTTC
CASQGDRVTGEPYEQYF
>TRBD1|.|TRBV4-1|TRBJ1-2
TGCGCCAGCAGCCAAACTGGGACAGGATACTATGGCTACACCTTC
CASSQTGTGYYGYTF
>.|.|TRBV9|TRBJ2-5
TGTGCCAGCAGCGGAGGGGGAAGGGCGGAGACCCAGTACTTC
CASSGGGRAETQYF
>.|.|TRBV7-2|TRBJ2-1
TGTGCCAGCAGCTTAGTCATCAGGGGCCCCTCCTACAATGAGCAGTTCTTC
CASSLVIRGPSYNEQFF